Below, 16 T cell receptor beta chains from the same sample are listed, as sequenced in a study of regulatory T cells in long-lasting Graves disease (dated by TCRdb to the early 2020s). The time point label corresponds to: persistent/refractory GD, antithyroid drugs over 5 years with positive TRAb. RNA was extracted from PBMCs in TRIzol for both TCR sequencing and RNA sequencing. The library was generated by multiplex PCR. TCRdb lists the instrument as Illumina HiSeq 4000. iRepertoire HTBI primers and Arm-PCR amplification of CDR3 regions were used to construct TCR beta libraries. TCRdb reprocessing: public reads trimmed at Q25 with fastp, clones called with MiXCR, in-frame beta chains kept. Rows with one shared CDR3 protein collapse into an entry with the most common genes and DNA. This sample holds around 460,000 distinct CDR3 sequences; approximately 21% were observed only once. The ten biggest clones cover roughly 7.1% of the sample.

Sequences were derived from peripheral blood mononuclear cells (PBMCs), sampled when the disease was refractory, from a patient treated with antithyroid drugs. The origin of the receptors is a female donor with Graves disease.

This clonotype was seen many times. The V and J genes are TRBV6-1 and TRBJ1-2, with 9 bases aligning to TRBD1. After removal of 3 bases from V and 3 bases from J, the junction contained 5 bases not matched to a gene. The CDR3 runs to 15 residues. CDR1 is MNHNS, CDR2 SASEGT, per germline. The CDR3 here is CASSERDRADYGYTF. In DNA, the CDR3 is TGTGCCAGCAGTGAGAGGGACAGGGCCGACTATGGCTACACCTTC.

Only one count was recorded for this clonotype. The rearrangement uses TRBV7-2 and TRBJ2-1; D remains ambiguous. The germline gives CDR1 SGHTA, CDR2 FQGNSA. The CDR3 loop spans 16 amino acids. Trimming stripped 3 bases from V and 0 bases from J, with 12 bases between. CDR3 residues: CASSFTSLSSYNEQFF. The CDR3, as DNA: TGTGCCAGCAGCTTTACAAGCCTCTCCTCCTACAATGAGCAGTTCTTC.

This clonotype was detected many times. The genes are TRBV28 and TRBJ1-2; 7 bases map to TRBD1. The J segment lost 4 bases and the V segment lost 5 bases, leaving 4 bases of the junction unmatched. The CDR3 is 13 amino acids. Germline lookup yields CDR1 MDHEN and CDR2 SYDVKM. The CDR3 bases are TGTGCCAGCAGTGAAGGGGGCAGCTATGGCTACACCTTC. Translated: CASSEGGSYGYTF.

The chain couples TRBV24-1 to TRBJ2-2, with D hard to call. Germline loops: CDR1 KGHDR, CDR2 SFDVKD. V was cut by 5 bases and J by 0 bases, with 9 bases left in between. The CDR3 extends over 15 amino acids. CDR3 sequence: CATSAEPSNTGELFF. CDR3 bases: TGTGCCACCAGTGCCGAACCTTCGAACACCGGGGAGCTGTTTTTT.

The rearrangement links TRBV19 to TRBJ2-2, with D perhaps TRBD1 or TRBD2 (5 bases each). Trimming took off 1 base at V and 7 bases at J, with 13 bases between the two ends. The CDR3 consists of 15 residues. Germline-derived CDR1 and CDR2 are LNHDA and SQIVND (reference sequence). DNA of the CDR3: TGTGCCAGTAGTATAGGGGGCCGGGGATACGGGGAGCTGTTTTTT. Amino acid sequence: CASSIGGRGYGELFF. The full variable domain, in which reference TRBV19 and TRBJ2-2 provide the parts outside the CDR3, is DGGITQSPKYLFRKEGQNVTLSCEQNLNHDAMYWYRQDPGQGLRLIYYSQIVNDFQKGDIAEGYSVSREKKESFPLTVTSAQKNPTAFYLCASSIGGRGYGELFFGEGSRLTVL.

This clonotype was observed many times. This sequence joins TRBV6-5 and TRBJ2-7; the D is unclear. Germline assignment: CDR1 MNHEY and CDR2 SVGAGI. V was trimmed by 4 bases and J by 0 bases, leaving 16 bases between them. The CDR3 spans 16 residues. CDR3 region: CASSSLGGITSYEQYF. The CDR3, as DNA: TGTGCCAGCAGTTCCCTCGGCGGAATAACCTCCTACGAGCAGTACTTC.

This clonotype was picked up many times. The chain recombines TRBV28 with TRBJ2-2; TRBD2 matches 8 bases. This CDR3 has 15 residues. The J segment lost 4 bases and the V segment lost 5 bases, leaving 6 bases of the junction unmatched. From germline, CDR1 is MDHEN and CDR2 SYDVKM. DNA for the CDR3: TGTGCCAGCAGTCCACAGCGGGAGCTCACCGGGGAGCTGTTTTTT. Encoded protein: CASSPQRELTGELFF.

This clonotype has ten or more counts. J is TRBJ2-7 and V is TRBV28; D uncertain. CDR3 size: 13 residues. CDR1 and CDR2 from the germline V gene are MDHEN and SYDVKM. V was shortened by 3 bases and J by 0 bases, with 6 bases between the two germline ends. The CDR3 coding sequence is TGTGCCAGCAGTTTGCGAGACTCCTACGAGCAGTACTTC. Translated, it gives CASSLRDSYEQYF.

This clonotype occurred a few times. V gene TRBV4-1 combines with J gene TRBJ2-5; TRBD2 matches 14 bases. The J segment lost 5 bases and the V segment lost 4 bases, leaving 9 bases of the junction unmatched. This CDR3 region has 17 residues. Germline CDR1 reads MGHRA; CDR2 reads YSYEKL. The CDR3 DNA is TGCGCCAGCAGCCTCTACGTGACTAGCGGGGGGGGTGAGACCCAGTACTTC. This codes for CASSLYVTSGGGETQYF.

As concerns this clonotype: With a much larger clone just one base away, this may be a read error. The J gene is TRBJ2-5, the V gene TRBV30, with a weak D call TRBD2 (5 bases). Germline V gene sequence: CDR1 GTSNPN, CDR2 SVGIG (reference sequence). The CDR3 loop spans 13 amino acids. The V end lost 5 bases, the J end lost 5 bases, and 15 bases lay between the germline ends. The chain's CDR3 is CAWGKNSVETQYF. CDR3 nucleotide sequence: TGTGCCTGGGGTAAGAATAGCGTGGAGACCCAGTACTTC.

The chain uses TRBV20-1 and TRBJ1-6, with 10 bases fitting TRBD1. Trimming cost V 2 bases and J 13 bases; bases outside gene matches: 11. The CDR3 is 15 residues long. CDR1 is DFQATT and CDR2 is SNEGSKA in the germline V gene (reference sequence). CDR3 sequence: CSARRGGTGAIPLHF. The CDR3 bases are TGCAGTGCTAGACGGGGTGGGACAGGGGCCATTCCCCTCCACTTT.

The V call is TRBV7-9, the J call TRBJ1-5, with TRBD1 identical over 7 bases. The length of the CDR3 is 18 residues. The junction had 14 bases not matched to a gene; V was cut back by 6 bases and J by 0 bases. Germline V gives CDR1 SEHNR, CDR2 FQNEAQ (reference sequence). The CDR3 sequence is CASRPGTARYNSNQPQHF. CDR3 nucleotide sequence: TGTGCCAGCAGACCCGGGACAGCCAGATATAATAGCAATCAGCCCCAGCATTTT. The full variable domain, with the rest looked up from reference TRBV7-9 and TRBJ1-5, is DTGVSQNPRHKITKRGQNVTFRCDPISEHNRLYWYRQTLGQGPEFLTYFQNEAQLEKSRLLSDRFSAERPKGSFSTLEIQRTEQGDSAMYLCASRPGTARYNSNQPQHFGDGTRLSIL.

The V gene is TRBV7-9, the J gene TRBJ2-5; possibly TRBD2 for D (6 bases). The length of the CDR3 is 13 residues. Germline loops: CDR1 SEHNR, CDR2 FQNEAQ (reference sequence). The V end was cut by 5 bases, the J end by 12 bases, with 19 bases between. The chain's CDR3 is CASSPPGRGFEYF. The CDR3 bases are TGTGCCAGCAGCCCTCCCGGGAGAGGCTTCGAGTACTTC.

The chain has TRBV4-1 and TRBJ2-6; D is undetermined. Looked up from germline, CDR1 is MGHRA and CDR2 is YSYEKL. V was trimmed by 1 base and J by 0 bases, leaving 7 bases between them. The CDR3 has 16 amino acids. The CDR3 DNA follows: TGCGCCAGCAGCCAAGGGTCAAGCTCTGGGGCCAACGTCCTGACTTTC. Its protein product is CASSQGSSSGANVLTF.

Many counts were recorded for this clonotype. V is TRBV28 and J is TRBJ2-7; tentatively, D is TRBD2 (5 bases). The germline gives CDR1 MDHEN, CDR2 SYDVKM. CDR3 length equals 15 residues. V shed 7 bases and J shed 3 bases, with 19 bases lying between them. The CDR3 DNA is TGTGCCAGCATCCTCGACTCGGGATCCATCTACGAGCAGTACTTC. It codes for CASILDSGSIYEQYF.

The chain couples TRBV7-2 to TRBJ1-2, with D perhaps TRBD1 (6 bases). Trimming cost V 5 bases and J 3 bases, with 13 bases left between them. Germline V lookup: CDR1 SGHTA, CDR2 FQGNSA. CDR3 size: 14 residues. CDR3 loop: CASSPAGDDYGYTF. The CDR3 coding sequence is TGTGCCAGCAGCCCCGCAGGGGACGACTATGGCTACACCTTC.